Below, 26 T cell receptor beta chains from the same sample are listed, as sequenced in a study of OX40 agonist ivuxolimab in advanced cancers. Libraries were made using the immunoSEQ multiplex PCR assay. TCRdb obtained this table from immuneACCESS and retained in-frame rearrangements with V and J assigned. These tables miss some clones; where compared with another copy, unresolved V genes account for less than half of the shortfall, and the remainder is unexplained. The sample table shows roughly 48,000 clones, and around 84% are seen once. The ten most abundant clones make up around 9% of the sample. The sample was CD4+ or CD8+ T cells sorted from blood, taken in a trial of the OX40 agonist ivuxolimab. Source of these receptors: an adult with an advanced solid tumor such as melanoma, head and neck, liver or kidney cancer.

In nucleotides, the CDR3 is TGCGCCAGCAGTGATGGCGGAGATACGCAGTATTTT. Translation: CASSDGGDTQYF. This chain connects TRBV10-2 to TRBJ2-3; D call uncertain. Germline V gives CDR1 WSHSY, CDR2 SAAADI. Trimming took off 3 bases at V and 5 bases at J, with 6 bases between the two ends. The CDR3 covers 12 residues.

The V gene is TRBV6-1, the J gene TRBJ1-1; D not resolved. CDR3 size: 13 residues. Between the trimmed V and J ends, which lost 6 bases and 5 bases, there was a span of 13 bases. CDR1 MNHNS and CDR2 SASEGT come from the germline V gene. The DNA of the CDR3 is TGTGCCAGCAGCCGCCCTTTTGGGACTGAAGCTTTCTTT. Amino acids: CASSRPFGTEAFF.

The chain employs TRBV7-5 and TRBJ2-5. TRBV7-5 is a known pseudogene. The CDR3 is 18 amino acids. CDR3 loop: CARSLSRGGRGGKETQYF. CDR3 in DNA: TGTGCCAGAAGCCTAAGTCGTGGCGGCAGGGGGGGGAAAGAGACCCAGTACTTC.

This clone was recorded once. CDR3 loop: CASSRLAGGTDTQYF. The CDR3 DNA is TGCGCCAGCAGCCGGCTAGCGGGAGGCACAGATACGCAGTATTTT. V and J are TRBV5-1 and TRBJ2-3; 10 nucleotides agree with TRBD2. Germline V gives CDR1 SGHRS, CDR2 YFSETQ. The CDR3 spans 15 residues. V lost 4 bases to trimming and J lost 1 base; unmatched junction nucleotides: 3.

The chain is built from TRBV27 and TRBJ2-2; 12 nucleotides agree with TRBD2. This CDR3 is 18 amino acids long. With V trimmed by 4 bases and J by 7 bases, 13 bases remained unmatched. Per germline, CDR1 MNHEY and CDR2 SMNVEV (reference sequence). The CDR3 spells CASSSLDLAGGGHGELFF. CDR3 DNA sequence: TGTGCCAGCAGTTCACTCGACCTAGCGGGAGGGGGGCACGGGGAGCTGTTTTTT.

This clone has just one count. CDR3 sequence reads: CASSRRDTQYF. Written as DNA, the CDR3 is TGTGCCAGCAGTAGGCGGGATACGCAGTATTTT. This rearrangement joins TRBV2 to TRBJ2-3; D is ambiguous. V was shortened by 5 bases and J by 6 bases, with 6 bases between the two germline ends. The length of the CDR3 is 11 residues. CDR1 and CDR2 (germline): SNHLY, FYNNEI.

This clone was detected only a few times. This CDR3 reads CSAADNEQFF. DNA of the CDR3: TGCAGTGCAGCGGACAATGAGCAGTTCTTC. This chain connects TRBV20-1 to TRBJ2-1; D perhaps matches TRBD2 (5 bases). Per germline, CDR1 DFQATT and CDR2 SNEGSKA (reference sequence). The CDR3 is made up of 10 amino acids. The V end lost 6 bases, the J end lost 5 bases, and 5 bases lay between the germline ends.

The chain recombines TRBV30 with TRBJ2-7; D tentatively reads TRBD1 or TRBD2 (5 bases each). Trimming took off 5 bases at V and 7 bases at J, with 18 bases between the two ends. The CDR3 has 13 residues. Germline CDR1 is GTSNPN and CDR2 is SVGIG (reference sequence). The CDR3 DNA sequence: TGTGCCTGGTCAGGAAATGCCGAGGGGGAGCAGTACTTC. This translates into CAWSGNAEGEQYF.

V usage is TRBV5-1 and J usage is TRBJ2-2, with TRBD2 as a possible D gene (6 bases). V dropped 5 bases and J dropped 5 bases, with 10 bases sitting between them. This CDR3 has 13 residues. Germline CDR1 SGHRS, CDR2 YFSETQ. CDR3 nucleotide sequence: TGCGCCAGCAGGGAGGGTACAACCGGGGAGCTGTTTTTT. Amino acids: CASREGTTGELFF.

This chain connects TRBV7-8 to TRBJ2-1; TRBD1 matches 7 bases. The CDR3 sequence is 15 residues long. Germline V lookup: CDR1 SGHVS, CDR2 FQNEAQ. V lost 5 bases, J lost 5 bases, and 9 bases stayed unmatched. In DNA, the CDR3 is TGTGCCAGCAGCCCGTTTCAGGGGGTAGACAATGAGCAGTTCTTC. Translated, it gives CASSPFQGVDNEQFF.

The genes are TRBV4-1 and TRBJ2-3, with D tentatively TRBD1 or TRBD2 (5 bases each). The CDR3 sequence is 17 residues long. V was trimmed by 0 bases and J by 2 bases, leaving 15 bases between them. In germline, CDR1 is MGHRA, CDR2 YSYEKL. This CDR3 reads CASSQDGAGGDTDTQYF. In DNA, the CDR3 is TGCGCCAGCAGCCAAGATGGGGCGGGCGGAGACACAGATACGCAGTATTTT.

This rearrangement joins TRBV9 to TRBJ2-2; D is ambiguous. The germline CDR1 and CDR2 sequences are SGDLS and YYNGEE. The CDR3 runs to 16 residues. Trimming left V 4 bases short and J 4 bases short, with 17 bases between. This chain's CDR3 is CASSQHSFSGTGELFF. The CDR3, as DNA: TGTGCCAGCAGCCAGCATAGTTTCTCGGGCACCGGGGAGCTGTTTTTT.

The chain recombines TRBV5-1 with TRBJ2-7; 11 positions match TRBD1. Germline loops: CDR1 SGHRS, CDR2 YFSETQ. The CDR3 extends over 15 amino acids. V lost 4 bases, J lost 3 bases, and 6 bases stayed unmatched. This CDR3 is CASSPGGTGGYEQYF. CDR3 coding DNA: TGCGCCAGCAGCCCTGGTGGGACAGGGGGCTACGAGCAGTACTTC.

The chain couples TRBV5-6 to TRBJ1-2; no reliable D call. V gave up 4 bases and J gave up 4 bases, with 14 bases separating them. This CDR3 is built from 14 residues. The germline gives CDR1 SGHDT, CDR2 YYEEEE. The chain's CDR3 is CASSLRPVSYGYTF. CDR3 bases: TGTGCCAGCAGCCTACGGCCAGTAAGCTATGGCTACACCTTC.

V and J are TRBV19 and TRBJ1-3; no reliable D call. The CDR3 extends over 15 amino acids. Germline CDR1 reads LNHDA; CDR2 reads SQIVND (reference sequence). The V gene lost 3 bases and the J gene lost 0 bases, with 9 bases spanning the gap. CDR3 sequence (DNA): TGTGCCAGTAGTATGGCCCCGACCTCTGGAAACACCATATATTTT. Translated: CASSMAPTSGNTIYF.

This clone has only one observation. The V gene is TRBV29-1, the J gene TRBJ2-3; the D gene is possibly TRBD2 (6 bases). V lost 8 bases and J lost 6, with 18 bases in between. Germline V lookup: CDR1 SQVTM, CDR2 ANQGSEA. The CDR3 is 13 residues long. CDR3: CSLTNLGGDTQYF. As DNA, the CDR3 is TGCAGCCTTACAAACCTCGGAGGGGATACGCAGTATTTT.

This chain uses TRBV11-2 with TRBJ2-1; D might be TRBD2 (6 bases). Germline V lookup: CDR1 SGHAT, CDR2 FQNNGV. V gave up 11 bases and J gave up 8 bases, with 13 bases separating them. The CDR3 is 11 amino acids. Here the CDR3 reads CACGGADEQFF. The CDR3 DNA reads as TGTGCCTGCGGAGGGGCGGATGAGCAGTTCTTC.

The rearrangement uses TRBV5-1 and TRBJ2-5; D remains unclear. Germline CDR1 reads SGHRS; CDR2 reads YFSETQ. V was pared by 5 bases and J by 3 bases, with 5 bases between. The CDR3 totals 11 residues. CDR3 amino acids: CASRLEETQYF. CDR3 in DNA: TGCGCCAGCAGACTGGAAGAGACCCAGTACTTC.

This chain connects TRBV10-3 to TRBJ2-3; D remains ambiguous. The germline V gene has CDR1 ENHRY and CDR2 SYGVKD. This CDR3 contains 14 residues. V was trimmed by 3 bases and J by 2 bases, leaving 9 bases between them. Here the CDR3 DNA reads TGTGCCATCAGTGATTTTAACCCCACAGATACGCAGTATTTT. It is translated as CAISDFNPTDTQYF.

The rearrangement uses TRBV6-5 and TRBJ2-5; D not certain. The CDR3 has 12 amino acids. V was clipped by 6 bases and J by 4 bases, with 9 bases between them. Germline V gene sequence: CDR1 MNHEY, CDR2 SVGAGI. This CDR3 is CASSPDRETQYF. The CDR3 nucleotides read TGTGCCAGCAGCCCCGACCGAGAGACCCAGTACTTC.

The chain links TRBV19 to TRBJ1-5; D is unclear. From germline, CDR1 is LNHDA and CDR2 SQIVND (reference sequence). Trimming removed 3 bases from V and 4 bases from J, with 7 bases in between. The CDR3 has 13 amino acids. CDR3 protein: CASSISWNQPQHF. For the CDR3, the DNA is TGTGCCAGTAGTATTAGTTGGAATCAGCCCCAGCATTTT.

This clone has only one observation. CDR3 sequence reads: CASSLKERVRTDTQYF. The CDR3 nucleotides are TGTGCCAGCAGTTTAAAAGAGCGGGTCCGCACAGATACGCAGTATTTT. The J gene is TRBJ2-3, the V gene TRBV27, with a weak D call TRBD2 (6 bases). Germline V gives CDR1 MNHEY, CDR2 SMNVEV (reference sequence). Trimming took 2 bases from V and 1 from J, leaving 13 bases between them. The CDR3 is 16 amino acids.

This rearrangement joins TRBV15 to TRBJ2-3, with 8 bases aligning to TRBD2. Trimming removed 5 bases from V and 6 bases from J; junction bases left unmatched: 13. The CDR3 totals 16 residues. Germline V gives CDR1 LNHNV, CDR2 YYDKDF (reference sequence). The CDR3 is CATSGRSGALGDTQYF. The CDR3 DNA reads TGTGCCACCAGCGGACGTAGCGGGGCCCTCGGTGATACGCAGTATTTT.

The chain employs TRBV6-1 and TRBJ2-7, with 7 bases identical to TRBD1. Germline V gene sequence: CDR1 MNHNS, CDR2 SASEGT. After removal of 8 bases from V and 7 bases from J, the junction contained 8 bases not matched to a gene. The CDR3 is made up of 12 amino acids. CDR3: CASGRQGLEQYF. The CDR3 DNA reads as TGTGCCAGCGGGAGACAGGGCCTGGAGCAGTACTTC.

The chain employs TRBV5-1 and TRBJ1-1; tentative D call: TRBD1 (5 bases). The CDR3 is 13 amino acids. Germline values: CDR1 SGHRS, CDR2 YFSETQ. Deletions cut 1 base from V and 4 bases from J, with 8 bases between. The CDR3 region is CASSLIGTTEAFF. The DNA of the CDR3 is TGCGCCAGCAGCTTGATAGGGACCACTGAAGCTTTCTTT.

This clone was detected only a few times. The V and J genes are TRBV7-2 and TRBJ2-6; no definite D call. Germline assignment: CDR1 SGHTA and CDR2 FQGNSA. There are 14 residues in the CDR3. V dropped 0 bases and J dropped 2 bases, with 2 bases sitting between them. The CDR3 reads CASSLATGANVLTF. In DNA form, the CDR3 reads TGTGCCAGCAGCTTAGCGACTGGGGCCAACGTCCTGACTTTC.